The 7 T cell receptor beta chains reported below all come from one sample, sequenced in a study of blood T cell repertoires in COVID-19. Only in-frame clones appear in the TCRdb table, and some are missing; sequencing was by immunoSEQ multiplex PCR. This table has 190,000 or so clones, around 87% appearing once. The material sequenced was peripheral blood. These receptors were collected from a woman aged 18-30 years who had recovered from COVID-19.

J is TRBJ1-4 and V is TRBV19; unclear D gene. V lost 3 bases and J 7 bases, leaving 15 bases between the germline ends. Germline CDR1 reads LNHDA; CDR2 reads SQIVND (reference sequence). The CDR3 totals 15 residues. The CDR3 region has the DNA TGTGCCAGTAGTATTCAGTCTGGCAGTGGTGAAAAACTGTTTTTT. Protein product: CASSIQSGSGEKLFF.

V and J are TRBV24-1 and TRBJ1-5; the match to TRBD1 covers 7 bases. This CDR3 comprises 16 residues. The J segment lost 4 bases and the V segment lost 2 bases, leaving 7 bases of the junction unmatched. CDR1 KGHDR and CDR2 SFDVKD come from the germline V gene. The CDR3 loop is CATSDSRTGVNQPQHF. CDR3 nucleotide sequence: TGTGCCACCAGTGATTCCCGGACAGGAGTTAATCAGCCCCAGCATTTT.

The rearrangement uses TRBV5-1 and TRBJ2-6, with a possible D match to TRBD2 (5 bases). This CDR3 is 15 amino acids long. The germline gives CDR1 SGHRS, CDR2 YFSETQ. V dropped 0 bases and J dropped 2 bases, with 6 bases sitting between them. CDR3 protein: CASSLGGTGANVLTF. CDR3 sequence (DNA): TGCGCCAGCAGCTTGGGAGGGACTGGGGCCAACGTCCTGACTTTC.

The chain joins TRBV27 to TRBJ2-7; 13 bases map to TRBD2. The CDR3 is 16 residues long. CDR1 MNHEY and CDR2 SMNVEV come from the germline V gene (reference sequence). V shed 6 bases and J 5 bases; nucleotides not matched to a gene: 10. CDR3 bases: TGTGCCAGCAGCCACTCGGGACTAGCGGGGTGGCACGAGCAGTACGTC. Translated, it gives CASSHSGLAGWHEQYV.

This clone was observed at least ten times. The rearrangement links TRBV7-9 to TRBJ1-6, with D unclear. CDR1 is SEHNR, CDR2 FQNEAQ, per germline (reference sequence). Deletions cut 4 bases from V and 9 bases from J, with 7 bases between. The CDR3 has 12 residues. CDR3 sequence reads: CASSSTSSPLHF. The CDR3 DNA reads TGTGCCAGCAGCTCGACTTCTTCACCCCTCCACTTT.

This clone has only a few counts. The V gene is TRBV27, the J gene TRBJ2-2; perhaps TRBD1 as D (6 bases). This CDR3 comprises 15 residues. The germline V and J ends were trimmed by 0 bases and 1 base, with 6 bases remaining between them. Germline CDR1 reads MNHEY; CDR2 reads SMNVEV (reference sequence). CDR3 sequence: CASSLSTGNTGELFF. Here the CDR3 DNA reads TGTGCCAGCAGTTTATCGACAGGGAACACCGGGGAGCTGTTTTTT.

The rearrangement links TRBV29-1 to TRBJ2-5; 12 nucleotides agree with TRBD2. The germline V gene has CDR1 SQVTM and CDR2 ANQGSEA. J lost 5 bases, V lost 7 bases, and 8 bases had no gene match. The CDR3 has 14 amino acids. The CDR3 DNA reads TGCAGCGCCGGCGGACTAGCGGGGTTGGAGACCCAGTACTTC. It yields the protein CSAGGLAGLETQYF.